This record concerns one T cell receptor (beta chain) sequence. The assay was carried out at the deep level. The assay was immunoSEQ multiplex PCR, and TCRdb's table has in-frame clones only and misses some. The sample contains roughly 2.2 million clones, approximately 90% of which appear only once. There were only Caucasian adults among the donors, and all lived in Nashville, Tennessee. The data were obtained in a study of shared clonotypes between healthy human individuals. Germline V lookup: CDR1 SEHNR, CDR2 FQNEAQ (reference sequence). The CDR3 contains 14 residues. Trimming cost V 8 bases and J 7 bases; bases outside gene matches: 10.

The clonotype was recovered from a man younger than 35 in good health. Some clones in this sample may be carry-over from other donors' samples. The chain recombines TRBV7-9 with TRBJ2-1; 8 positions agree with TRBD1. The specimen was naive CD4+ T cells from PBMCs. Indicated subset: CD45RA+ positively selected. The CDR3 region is CASGRQGAVNEQFF. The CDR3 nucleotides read TGTGCCAGCGGTCGGCAGGGGGCAGTTAATGAGCAGTTCTTC.